These T cell receptor beta chains were read from a single sample in a study of graft-versus-host responses after intestinal transplantation. These receptors have no known antigen. The method was immunoSEQ multiplex PCR; TCRdb's version includes in-frame clones alone and lacks a portion of them. Among about 70,000 clones, around 91% were seen once, and the ten largest hold about 1.3%. The material was unstimulated CD8+ T cells sorted from spleen or lymph node cells, obtained before intestinal transplant. These receptor sequences come from a human donor who received an intestinal transplant. CDR3s include the opening cysteine and the closing phenylalanine or tryptophan. Fields, in order: J gene, V gene, clone size, D gene, CDR3 DNA, CDR3 protein. The D gene is left open where the match is weak. Some rows mark clone size as missing; the rest say once, few, many or name a class of expanded clone.

TRBJ2-5 TRBV27 - - TGTGCCAGCTGCCCCGTCCCCGGTCAAGAGACCCAGTACTTC CASCPVPGQETQYF
TRBJ2-1 TRBV19 - TRBD1 TGTGCCAGTAACAGGGGGCCCCTAAATGAGCAGTTCTTC CASNRGPLNEQFF
TRBJ1-1 TRBV11-2 - - TGTGCCAGCAGCCCCTGGGCCGTGAACACTGAAGCTTTCTTT CASSPWAVNTEAFF
TRBJ1-5 TRBV19 - - TGTGCCAGTAGTGCTGACATTGCCAATCAGCCCCAGCATTTT CASSADIANQPQHF
TRBJ2-3 TRBV9 - TRBD1 TGTGCCAGCAGCGCCGCCGGGACAGGGTTGGATACGCAGTATTTT CASSAAGTGLDTQYF
TRBJ1-1 TRBV29-1 - - TGCAGCGTTGAAGATCCCCTGGGGGGGAACACTGAAGCTTTCTTT CSVEDPLGGNTEAFF
TRBJ2-3 TRBV7-8 - - TGTGCCAGCAGCCCGGGGGGCTCTACGGGGGATACGCAGTATTTT CASSPGGSTGDTQYF
TRBJ1-5 TRBV29-1 - - TGCAGCGTCCTAGGGGTCCAGATTAGCAATCAGCCCCAGCATTTT CSVLGVQISNQPQHF
TRBJ2-7 TRBV10-3 - TRBD2 TGTGCCATCAGTGAGGGTAGCGGGGGTTACGAGCAGTACTTC CAISEGSGGYEQYF
TRBJ2-3 TRBV9 - TRBD2 TGTGCCAGCAGCTTGGGGGGCTCCTTAGCGGGGGGCCCCCAGGATACGCAGTATTTT CASSLGGSLAGGPQDTQYF
TRBJ2-1 TRBV6-1 once - TGTGCCAGCAGTGAAGGGGGGGGGCCCCCTTGGAATGAGCAGTTCTTC CASSEGGGPPWNEQFF
TRBJ1-1 TRBV19 - - TGTGCCAGTTGCGGGAGCATGAACACTGAAGCTTTCTTT CASCGSMNTEAFF
TRBJ2-3 TRBV14 - TRBD2 TGTGCCAGCAGCCAAGCCTTTGGGCTAGCGGGGGGAGATACGCAGTATTTT CASSQAFGLAGGDTQYF
TRBJ2-5 TRBV14 - - TGTGCCAGCAGCCAAGTTTGGGGCGGAGAGACCCAGTACTTC CASSQVWGGETQYF
TRBJ2-7 TRBV6-5 - - TGTGCCAGCAGTTATCTCGGTTTGCTTCGCTACGAGCAGTACTTC CASSYLGLLRYEQYF
TRBJ1-2 TRBV19 - - TGTGCCAGTAGTATAGGCCGACAGGAATGGGACTATGGCTACACCTTC CASSIGRQEWDYGYTF
TRBJ2-5 TRBV4-1 few - TGCGCCAGCAGCCAAGACCCCGGGTCCCAAGAGACCCAGTACTTC CASSQDPGSQETQYF
TRBJ2-7 TRBV2 - - TGTGCCAGCAGTGAAGCGCTTCAGGGACTGATGGACTACGAGCAGTACTTC CASSEALQGLMDYEQYF
TRBJ2-5 TRBV9 - TRBD2 TGTGCCAGCAGCCCGGGGGGGGATTTAGCAGAGACCCAGTACTTC CASSPGGDLAETQYF
TRBJ2-5 TRBV13 once - TGTGCCAGCAGCCTCGACAGCCAAGAGACCCAGTACTTC CASSLDSQETQYF
TRBJ1-2 TRBV9 - - TGTGCCAGCAGCCCGAACAGGGTCGGGTATGGCTACACCTTC CASSPNRVGYGYTF
TRBJ1-3 TRBV13 - - TGTGCCAGCAGCTCCCCCACGGAGGAGTCTGGAAACACCATATATTTT CASSSPTEESGNTIYF
TRBJ2-1 TRBV27 - TRBD1 TGTGCCAGCAGTTCGACCGGGACAGCTAATGAGCAGTTCTTC CASSSTGTANEQFF
TRBJ1-2 TRBV5-6 - TRBD1 TGTGCCAGCAGCAAATGGACAGGATCGGCTTACTATGGCTACACCTTC CASSKWTGSAYYGYTF
TRBJ2-5 TRBV11-2 - TRBD1 TGTGCCAGCAGCTTAGGACAGGGCCGTCTCCAAGAGACCCAGTACTTC CASSLGQGRLQETQYF
TRBJ1-1 TRBV19 medium-sized - TGTGCCAGTAGTGCAGGGACAAATCGTGAAGCTTTCTTT CASSAGTNREAFF
TRBJ2-3 TRBV7-9 - TRBD2 TGTGCCAGCAGCTCAGATACTAGCGGGGGGGAGTATTTT CASSSDTSGGEYF